The source of this T cell receptor (beta chain) is a study of CD4+ T cells in melanoma. Worth noting for this clone: The antigen remains unidentified.

Unmatched junction bases numbered 6, after V lost 5 bases and J lost 2 bases. This CDR3 comprises 16 residues. Germline V gene data show CDR1 as SEHNR and CDR2 as FQNEAQ (reference sequence). Sequencing was performed with immunoSEQ multiplex PCR; in TCRdb, only in-frame clones are kept and a portion is missing. The table has fewer than 150,000 clones, over 90% seen once. General observations from the study: CD8+ T cell, macrophage and B cell function reportedly correlated with neoantigen-specific CD4+ T cells. Reportedly, melanoma neoantigen-specific CD4+ T cells showed varied differentiation states.

This receptor was taken from a human donor with melanoma. The chain joins TRBV7-9 to TRBJ1-2; 12 nucleotides align to TRBD1. The CDR3 region has the DNA TGTGCCAGCAGCCGAGCGGGACAGGGGGCGAACTATGGCTACACCTTC. Amino acid sequence: CASSRAGQGANYGYTF. The entire variable domain, with the rest obtained from reference TRBV7-9 and TRBJ1-2, is as follows: DTGVSQNPRHKITKRGQNVTFRCDPISEHNRLYWYRQTLGQGPEFLTYFQNEAQLEKSRLLSDRFSAERPKGSFSTLEIQRTEQGDSAMYLCASSRAGQGANYGYTFGSGTRLTVV.